In its sample, the clone carrying this T cell receptor (beta chain) was seen once. Its antigen is still unknown. The study sequenced TCR beta in blood CD8+ and CD4+ T cells. TEMRA cells were FACS-enriched and CD8+ and CD4+ T cells negatively isolated. Random hexamers were used to reverse transcribe the RNA input (roughly 0.5 to 1 ug). The immunoSEQ assay covered 54 Vbeta and 13 Jbeta segments for CDR3. TCRdb ran MiXCR on the immunoSEQ multiplex PCR reads and lists one entry per CDR3 protein. The sample consists of around 200,000 distinct CDR3 sequences, more than 85% of them appearing once. The sample is drawn from a study of CD8 T cells in Susac syndrome. Findings and limits, study-wide: Individuals included in the TCR sequencing and HLA analysis were acknowledged by the study to be relatively few in number.

Germline CDR1 ENHRY, CDR2 SYGVKD. Trimming removed 6 bases from V and 4 bases from J, with 15 bases in between. The length of the CDR3 is 14 residues. The sample consisted of CD4+ T cells from PBMCs. This clonotype originated in a human donor with multiple sclerosis. The chain recombines TRBV10-3 with TRBJ2-5; D is possibly TRBD2 (7 bases). The CDR3 loop reads CAIRGGAVGETQYF. CDR3 nucleotide sequence: TGTGCCATCAGAGGGGGGGCCGTCGGAGAGACCCAGTACTTC.